The entry below describes one TCR beta chain. Its target is unknown. Run at survey level, the immunoSEQ assay was version v3.0. Method: immunoSEQ multiplex PCR; TCRdb's copy keeps in-frame clones and lacks some. The data contain 24,000 or so clones, 76% of them singletons. This specimen belongs to a study of long-term antiretroviral therapy in people with HIV. Study-wide results and limits: Post-treatment diversity went higher with ART but stayed below transplant donor controls. Participants lacked recorded data on ART adherence, viral resistance or therapy changes.

Specimens retained about 0.85-11 million cryopreserved PBMC preceding DNA extraction. Losses at the gene ends were 10 bases for V and 3 bases for J; bases not matched to a gene: 5. The CDR3 sequence is 14 residues long. CDR1 and CDR2 (germline): ENHRY, SYGVKD. The chain uses TRBV10-3 and TRBJ1-4; 10 bases align to TRBD1. The TCR was taken from a woman aged 40 to 49 with HIV. This material consisted of unsorted PBMCs, taken 0.5 years after starting antiretroviral therapy. CDR3 bases: TGTGCCAGCAGACAGGGGGCTGCTAATGAAAAACTGTTTTTT. It yields the protein CASRQGAANEKLFF.